The rows below give T cell receptor beta chains drawn from one sample of a study of cytomegalovirus exposure and HLA in healthy donors. Measured with immunoSEQ multiplex PCR; TCRdb has only the in-frame clones, and not every one. The sample consists of some 98,000 clones, around 86% of them appearing once. The sequenced sample was PBMCs. The receptor source for this set is a female donor in good health and CMV-seropositive. CDR3s include the opening cysteine and the closing phenylalanine or tryptophan. D genes are given only for firm matches. Only some rows state a clone size, as once, few, many or a class for expanded clones.

clone_size	j_call	v_call	d_call	cdr3_nt	cdr3_aa
once	TRBJ2-2	TRBV7-3	TRBD1	TGTGCCAGCAGCCGACAGGGCGCGAACACCGGGGAGCTGTTTTTT	CASSRQGANTGELFF
few	TRBJ2-7	TRBV29-1	TRBD2	TGCAGCGCCCTACCTCTAGCGGGAGTTCCCGAGCAGTACTTC	CSALPLAGVPEQYF
NA	TRBJ2-3	TRBV20-1	NA	TGCAGTGCGCGGCTCACAGATACGCAGTATTTT	CSARLTDTQYF
NA	TRBJ1-4	TRBV7-9	NA	TGTTCCAGCAGCCAGATCGATGGAGAACTGTTTTTT	CSSSQIDGELFF
NA	TRBJ2-7	TRBV5-1	NA	TGCGCCAGCAGCTTGGTTCGTAACTACGAGCAGTACTTC	CASSLVRNYEQYF
few	TRBJ1-2	TRBV6-5	NA	TGTGCCAGCAGCTTTGGGGCAGGGGCTGGAGGCTACACCTTC	CASSFGAGAGGYTF
once	TRBJ2-1	TRBV5-4	NA	TGTGCCAGCACTTTGGAGGGTAGCTCCTACAATGAGCAGTTCTTC	CASTLEGSSYNEQFF
NA	TRBJ2-5	TRBV27	TRBD1	TGTGCCAGCAGAGCCACAGGGGGGTACCAAGAGACCCAGTACTTC	CASRATGGYQETQYF
NA	TRBJ2-5	TRBV5-4	TRBD1	TGTGCCAGCAGCAAGGGACAGGGGGTAGCGGAGACCCAGTACTTC	CASSKGQGVAETQYF
NA	TRBJ2-1	TRBV9	TRBD2	TGTGCCAGCAGCAAAACTAGCGGGGGGCCCGGCAATGAGCAGTTCTTC	CASSKTSGGPGNEQFF
NA	TRBJ2-7	TRBV28	TRBD1	TGTGCCAGCAGTGTATTTACGGGACAGGGTCCCGCCGAGCAGTACTTC	CASSVFTGQGPAEQYF
NA	TRBJ2-7	TRBV5-5	NA	TGTGCCAGCAGCTTAAGGACAGCAGACTACGAGCAGTACTTC	CASSLRTADYEQYF
NA	TRBJ1-2	TRBV28	TRBD1	TGTGCCAGCAGTTTATATTGGGACAGTGGCCCCGATGGCTACACCTTC	CASSLYWDSGPDGYTF
NA	TRBJ2-5	TRBV5-4	TRBD2	TGTGCCAGCAGCCCTCGGGAGGCGGAGACCCAGTACTTC	CASSPREAETQYF
few	TRBJ1-1	TRBV7-9	NA	TGTGCCAGCAGCTTATTAGGATTTTCAAGCCAAGGAGGCACTGAAGCTTTCTTT	CASSLLGFSSQGGTEAFF
NA	TRBJ2-4	TRBV7-2	TRBD2	TGTGCCAGCACGCCTCCACTAGCGGGTGGCGACATTCAGTACTTC	CASTPPLAGGDIQYF
NA	TRBJ2-3	TRBV18	TRBD2	TGTGCCAGCTCTATGAGGACTAGCGGGAGCACCACAGATACGCAGTATTTT	CASSMRTSGSTTDTQYF
NA	TRBJ2-1	TRBV7-9	NA	TGTGCCAGCATCGATTGGGCGGGGCAGAACAATGAGCAGTTCTTC	CASIDWAGQNNEQFF
NA	TRBJ2-1	TRBV29-1	TRBD2	TGCAGCGCGAGATTTCTAGCGGGAAACTCCTACAATGAGCAGTTCTTC	CSARFLAGNSYNEQFF
NA	TRBJ2-7	TRBV5-4	TRBD2	TGTGCCAGCAGCTTGACTAGCGGCAGCTCCTACGAGCAGTACTTC	CASSLTSGSSYEQYF
NA	TRBJ1-4	TRBV27	NA	TGTGCCAGCACCTCTACCTTTGCAACTAATGAAAAACTGTTTTTT	CASTSTFATNEKLFF
NA	TRBJ1-2	TRBV30	NA	TGTGCCTGGAGTGTATCCCCCTCGGGGGGCGTCTATGGCTACACCTTC	CAWSVSPSGGVYGYTF
NA	TRBJ2-3	TRBV5-6	TRBD2	TGTGCCAGCAGCTTGAGGATGGTAGCGGGGGGTAGCACAGATACGCAGTATTTT	CASSLRMVAGGSTDTQYF
once	TRBJ2-1	TRBV5-1	TRBD2	TGCGCCAGCAGCCCCCTAGGTAGCGGGGTGTACAATGAGCAGTTCTTC	CASSPLGSGVYNEQFF
NA	TRBJ2-1	TRBV29-1	TRBD1	TGCAGCGTTAAGGGGGGACAGGGGTACTGTGAGCAGTTCTTC	CSVKGGQGYCEQFF
NA	TRBJ1-4	TRBV25-1	TRBD1	TGTGCCAGCAGTCCCCGACAGGGATTTAATGAAAAACTGTTTTTT	CASSPRQGFNEKLFF
NA	TRBJ2-7	TRBV27	NA	TGTGCCAGCAGTAATTACTACGAGCAGTACTTC	CASSNYYEQYF
NA	TRBJ2-1	TRBV7-6	NA	TGTGCCAGCAGCACCATCCGGGGTGGAAATGAGCAGTTCTTC	CASSTIRGGNEQFF
NA	TRBJ1-1	TRBV6-6	TRBD1	TGTGCCAGCAGTTACCCTGGACAGGGGATGAACACTGAAGCTTTCTTT	CASSYPGQGMNTEAFF
NA	TRBJ2-7	TRBV7-6	TRBD2	TGTGCCAGCAGCTTAGTAGCGGGGGACTACGAGCAGTACTTC	CASSLVAGDYEQYF
NA	TRBJ2-3	TRBV7-8	TRBD2	TGTGCCAGCAGCTTAGATAGCGGGAGAATCGCAGATACGCAGTATTTT	CASSLDSGRIADTQYF
NA	TRBJ1-1	TRBV9	TRBD1	TGTGCCAGCAGCGTATCCTACAGGGGCACTGAAGCTTTCTTT	CASSVSYRGTEAFF
few	TRBJ1-1	TRBV2	TRBD1	TGTGCCAGCAGTGCGCCGCATCGGGACAGGGGGAACACTGAAGCTTTCTTT	CASSAPHRDRGNTEAFF
once	TRBJ2-7	TRBV19	TRBD1	TGTGCCAGTGCCGGGACAGGGACCTCCTACGAGCAGTACTTC	CASAGTGTSYEQYF
NA	TRBJ1-1	TRBV6-5	NA	TGTGCCAGCAGTTCTCGACAGACGAACACTGAAGCTTTCTTT	CASSSRQTNTEAFF
NA	TRBJ1-1	TRBV21-1	NA	TGTGCCAGCAGCAAACAACAGTTGAACACTGAAGCTTTCTTT	CASSKQQLNTEAFF
NA	TRBJ2-7	TRBV9	NA	TGTGCCAGCAGCGTAGCCGGGAATAACGAGCAGTACTTC	CASSVAGNNEQYF
NA	TRBJ1-2	TRBV5-1	NA	TGCGCCAGCAGCCCCGGGACGCAGGGGGGCTACACCTTC	CASSPGTQGGYTF
NA	TRBJ1-5	TRBV7-9	TRBD1	TGTGCCAGCAGCGAAGGCGAGGGACAGGGGGCTGGGAATCAGCCCCAGCATTTT	CASSEGEGQGAGNQPQHF
few	TRBJ1-2	TRBV6-1	TRBD1	TGTGCCAGCAGTGATAACAGGGGTCGTGGCTACACCTTC	CASSDNRGRGYTF
NA	TRBJ2-7	TRBV7-2	NA	TGTGCCAGCAGCTTTACACCTTTCTACGAGCAGTACTTC	CASSFTPFYEQYF
few	TRBJ2-5	TRBV5-4	TRBD1	TGTGCCAGCAGCTTTCCGGGACAGGGAAAAGAGACCCAGTACTTC	CASSFPGQGKETQYF
NA	TRBJ2-3	TRBV9	NA	TGTGCCAGCAGCGCACAGAGTATGGGTACAGATACGCAGTATTTT	CASSAQSMGTDTQYF
NA	TRBJ1-1	TRBV30	NA	TGTGCCTGGAGTCTAATCATCGGCGGTCGGAACACTGAAGCTTTCTTT	CAWSLIIGGRNTEAFF
NA	TRBJ2-1	TRBV30	NA	TGTGCCTGGAGTGCCCAATACAATGAGCAGTTCTTC	CAWSAQYNEQFF
NA	TRBJ2-1	TRBV7-2	TRBD2	TGTGCCAGCAGCTTAAGAGGAGCGGGGGGGCAGTTCTTC	CASSLRGAGGQFF
NA	TRBJ2-7	TRBV9	NA	TGTGCCAGCAGCCCCCTGGGGCTAGCGAGTGAGCAGTACTTC	CASSPLGLASEQYF
NA	TRBJ1-3	TRBV2	NA	TGTGCCAGCAGTGAGGGGGGGAACACCATATATTTT	CASSEGGNTIYF
NA	TRBJ1-1	TRBV2	TRBD1	TGTGCCAGCAGTTCTTGGACAGGGGGCAGAGCTGAAGCTTTCTTT	CASSSWTGGRAEAFF
NA	TRBJ1-3	TRBV5-1	NA	TGCGCCAGCAGCTTGGGGAGTGGGTCTGGAAACACCATATATTTT	CASSLGSGSGNTIYF
NA	TRBJ2-7	TRBV5-4	TRBD2	TGTGCCAGCAGCCGGACTAGCGGGAGCTCCTACGAGCAGTACTTC	CASSRTSGSSYEQYF
NA	TRBJ2-3	TRBV4-1	TRBD1	TGCGCCAGCAGCCAAAGACAGGGATCAGATACGCAGTATTTT	CASSQRQGSDTQYF
NA	TRBJ2-2	TRBV19	TRBD1	TGTGCCAGTAGCCACAAGGGACAGGGCTGGGTCACGAACACCGGGGAGCTGTTTTTT	CASSHKGQGWVTNTGELFF